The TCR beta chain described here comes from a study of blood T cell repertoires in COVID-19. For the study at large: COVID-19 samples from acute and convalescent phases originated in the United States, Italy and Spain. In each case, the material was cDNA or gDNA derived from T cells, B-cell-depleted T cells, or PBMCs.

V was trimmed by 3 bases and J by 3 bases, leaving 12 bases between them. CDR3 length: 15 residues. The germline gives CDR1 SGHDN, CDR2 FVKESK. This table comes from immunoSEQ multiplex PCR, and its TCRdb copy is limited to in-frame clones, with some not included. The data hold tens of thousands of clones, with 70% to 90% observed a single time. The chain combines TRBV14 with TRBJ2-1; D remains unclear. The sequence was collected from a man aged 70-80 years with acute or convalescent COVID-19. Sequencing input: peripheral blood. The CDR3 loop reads CASSHRPRGYNEQFF. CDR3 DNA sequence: TGTGCCAGCAGCCACAGGCCCCGTGGCTACAATGAGCAGTTCTTC.